The 32 T cell receptor beta chains listed next were all sequenced from one sample in a study of regulatory T cells in long-lasting Graves disease. Library construction for TCR beta used iRepertoire HTBI primers and Arm-PCR of CDR3 regions. One entry per CDR3 protein, called by TCRdb with MiXCR from the multiplex PCR reads. The table includes around 480,000 distinct CDR3 sequences, roughly 17% detected once. The time point is: newly diagnosed GD, antithyroid drugs for less than 3 months. The TCR library used RNA extracted from PBMCs. This same sample was also part of a study on T cells in Graves' hyperthyroidism and ophthalmopathy.

Here the sequenced sample was peripheral blood mononuclear cells (PBMCs), taken at new diagnosis, from a patient treated with antithyroid drugs. These receptors all stem from a man in his forties with Graves disease.

The rearrangement links TRBV10-3 to TRBJ1-2; maybe TRBD1 (6 bases). Trimming pared 3 bases from V and 4 bases from J, leaving 12 bases between. This CDR3 contains 14 residues. The germline V gene has CDR1 ENHRY and CDR2 SYGVKD. Written as DNA, the CDR3 is TGTGCCATCAGTGAAGGACAGTCCCTCTATGGCTACACCTTC. Translation gives CAISEGQSLYGYTF.

This clonotype was counted at least ten times. V gene TRBV28 combines with J gene TRBJ1-2; possible D gene TRBD1, 6 bases. Deletions cut 8 bases from V and 4 bases from J, with 11 bases between. Germline-derived CDR1 and CDR2 are MDHEN and SYDVKM. This CDR3 spans 12 amino acids. The DNA for the CDR3 is TGTGCCAGCCAAGGGGGAAGCTATGGCTACACCTTC. Its translation is CASQGGSYGYTF.

This clonotype has at least ten counts. This chain joins TRBV7-6 and TRBJ2-5, with 9 bases that match TRBD2. CDR1 and CDR2 from the germline V gene are SGHVS and FNYEAQ. The CDR3 runs 15 residues. V was clipped by 4 bases and J by 3 bases; unmatched bases: 6. The CDR3 reads CASSSSPSGKETQYF. CDR3 DNA sequence: TGTGCCAGCAGCTCATCGCCTAGCGGGAAAGAGACCCAGTACTTC.

The chain uses TRBV12-3 or TRBV12-4 and TRBJ2-2; the match to TRBD2 covers 8 bases. This CDR3 is 17 amino acids long. Losses at the gene ends were 8 bases for V and 3 bases for J; bases not matched to a gene: 14. The CDR3 nucleotides read TGTGCCAGCGGCCTCCGCCTTGGAGCGGGAGACACCGGGGAGCTGTTTTTT. Protein: CASGLRLGAGDTGELFF.

Many counts were recorded for this clonotype. The V gene is TRBV28, the J gene TRBJ2-1; TRBD2 might be the D (6 bases). The V gene lost 0 bases and the J gene lost 0 bases, with 18 bases spanning the gap. The CDR3 spans 19 residues. The germline V gene encodes CDR1 MDHEN and CDR2 SYDVKM. Written as DNA, the CDR3 is TGTGCCAGCAGTTTATGGGCCGGGGCTAGCGCGAGCTCCTACAATGAGCAGTTCTTC. It codes for CASSLWAGASASSYNEQFF. The full variable domain, its missing parts supplied by reference TRBV28 and TRBJ2-1, is DVKVTQSSRYLVKRTGEKVFLECVQDMDHENMFWYRQDPGLGLRLIYFSYDVKMKEKGDIPEGYSVSREKKERFSLILESASTNQTSMYLCASSLWAGASASSYNEQFFGPGTRLTVL.

This clonotype was recorded many times. V is TRBV20-1 and J is TRBJ2-1; no definite D call. Trimming removed 3 bases from V and 4 bases from J, with 7 bases in between. Germline loops: CDR1 DFQATT, CDR2 SNEGSKA (reference sequence). The CDR3 has 12 residues. The CDR3, as DNA: TGCAGTGCTAGGGTAGCTTACAATGAGCAGTTCTTC. It translates to CSARVAYNEQFF.

The chain combines TRBV24-1 with TRBJ2-2; TRBD2 matches at 16 bases. V was pared by 3 bases and J by 3 bases, with 12 bases of the junction left unmatched. Germline CDR1 KGHDR, CDR2 SFDVKD. The CDR3 is 21 amino acids. Written as DNA, the CDR3 is TGTGCCACCAGTGATCCGTCACCGGGACTAGCGGGAGGGCCGCACACCGGGGAGCTGTTTTTT. It yields the protein CATSDPSPGLAGGPHTGELFF.

There are many counts of this clonotype. This chain links TRBV29-1 with TRBJ2-1, with 13 bases that match TRBD2. The CDR3 extends over 17 amino acids. J lost 0 bases, V lost 1 base, and 3 bases had no gene match. The germline V gene encodes CDR1 SQVTM and CDR2 ANQGSEA. The CDR3 DNA reads as TGCAGCGTTGAAGGTAGGACTAGCGGGAGCTCCTACAATGAGCAGTTCTTC. Translating gives CSVEGRTSGSSYNEQFF.

The gene calls are TRBV18 and TRBJ2-7; D might be TRBD2 (5 bases). Trimming pared 3 bases from V and 3 bases from J, leaving 9 bases between. This CDR3 has 13 amino acids. Germline loops: CDR1 KGHSH, CDR2 LQKENI. The DNA of the CDR3 is TGTGCCAGCTCACCTGAGGGTTACTACGAGCAGTACTTC. This encodes CASSPEGYYEQYF.

This rearrangement joins TRBV19 to TRBJ1-1, with TRBD1 identical over 8 bases. V trimming: 5 bases; J trimming: 4 bases; junction bases outside the gene matches: 6. The CDR3 covers 14 residues. The germline V gene encodes CDR1 LNHDA and CDR2 SQIVND (reference sequence). CDR3 sequence (DNA): TGTGCCAGTAGTCAGACAGGACAGGGCACTGAAGCTTTCTTT. This codes for CASSQTGQGTEAFF.

This sequence joins TRBV11-3 and TRBJ1-4; the match to TRBD1 covers 9 bases. Unmatched junction bases numbered 8, after V lost 5 bases and J lost 7 bases. Germline V CDR1 and CDR2: SGHNT, YENEEA. The CDR3 runs to 15 residues. CDR3 loop: CASSLGQGSGEKLFF. For the CDR3, the DNA is TGTGCCAGCAGCCTCGGACAGGGGAGTGGTGAAAAACTGTTTTTT.

This clonotype was counted ten times or more. The chain uses TRBV11-2 and TRBJ2-1; D is possibly TRBD2 (5 bases). V lost 1 base and J lost 6, with 7 bases in between. Germline V gives CDR1 SGHAT, CDR2 FQNNGV. There are 13 residues in the CDR3. The CDR3 DNA reads as TGTGCCAGCAGCTTAGGGACTGTCAATGAGCAGTTCTTC. Translated: CASSLGTVNEQFF.

This clonotype was observed many times. This chain links TRBV7-9 with TRBJ2-1; D gene uncertain. Germline loops: CDR1 SEHNR, CDR2 FQNEAQ (reference sequence). V dropped 2 bases and J dropped 0 bases, with 17 bases sitting between them. The CDR3 contains 18 residues. CDR3 sequence reads: CASSLPAVRSSSYNEQFF. DNA for the CDR3: TGTGCCAGCAGCTTACCGGCTGTGCGGAGCAGCTCCTACAATGAGCAGTTCTTC.

At least ten counts were recorded for this clonotype. This chain uses TRBV28 with TRBJ1-2; 9 positions agree with TRBD1. V was clipped by 6 bases and J by 0 bases; unmatched bases: 2. The CDR3 runs to 14 residues. Germline V CDR1 and CDR2: MDHEN, SYDVKM. The CDR3 nucleotides are TGTGCCAGCAGCGGGACAGGGTCTAACTATGGCTACACCTTC. This sequence encodes CASSGTGSNYGYTF.

On this clonotype: This clone may be a read error of a much larger clone one base away. V and J are TRBV28 and TRBJ2-3, with unresolved D. The V gene lost 8 bases and the J gene lost 2 bases, with 23 bases spanning the gap. The CDR3 consists of 17 residues. Looked up from germline, CDR1 is MDHEN and CDR2 is SYDVKM. The CDR3 is CASSQIPLYGSTDTQYF. The CDR3 nucleotides are TGTGCCAGCTCTCAAATCCCGCTATACGGGTCCACAGATACGCAGTATTTT.

This clonotype was counted at least ten times. This chain connects TRBV7-3 to TRBJ1-1; D is possibly TRBD1 (6 bases). The CDR3 covers 15 residues. The V and J ends lost 5 bases and 3 bases respectively, with 16 bases between them. Germline CDR1 is SGHTA and CDR2 is FQGTGA. This chain's CDR3 is CASSAHPTGYTEAFF. CDR3 DNA sequence: TGTGCCAGCAGCGCTCATCCTACAGGGTACACTGAAGCTTTCTTT.

As for this clonotype: A much larger clone differs from this one at a single base, so this may be a read error. This sequence joins TRBV24-1 and TRBJ2-6, with D possibly being TRBD1 (5 bases). The CDR3 is made up of 16 amino acids. Germline values: CDR1 KGHDR, CDR2 SFDVKD. The CDR3 region has the DNA TGTGCCACCAGTGACCCTGGGTCGACTGGGGCCGACGTCCTGACTTTC. Residues: CATSDPGSTGADVLTF.

Worth noting for this clonotype: Possible read error: a much larger clone is one base away. This CDR3 is CASSLPVGDWSYEQYF. DNA of the CDR3: TGTGCCAGCAGCCTACCAGTAGGCGATTGGTCCTACGAGCAGTACTTC. The chain combines TRBV6-1 with TRBJ2-7; D unresolved. The V end lost 6 bases, the J end lost 1 base, and 19 bases lay between the germline ends. Per the germline V gene, CDR1 is MNHNS and CDR2 is SASEGT. The CDR3 totals 16 residues.

Only a few counts were recorded for this clonotype. The V call is TRBV12-5, the J call TRBJ2-6; 8 bases fit TRBD2. This CDR3 has 17 amino acids. The germline V gene encodes CDR1 LGHNT and CDR2 FRNRAP. Trimming removed 1 base from V and 2 bases from J; junction bases left unmatched: 4. CDR3: CASGLAPGGAGANVLTF. CDR3 nucleotides: TGTGCTAGTGGTTTGGCCCCCGGGGGGGCTGGGGCCAACGTCCTGACTTTC.

The V and J genes are TRBV5-5 and TRBJ1-5; tentatively, D is TRBD1 (5 bases). The V gene's germline CDR1 is SGHKS and CDR2 YYEKEE (reference sequence). This CDR3 spans 16 amino acids. V lost 3 bases and J lost 7, with 20 bases in between. The CDR3 reads CASSSFRRGAGQPQHF. The CDR3 DNA follows: TGTGCCAGCAGCTCCTTCAGGAGAGGGGCAGGGCAGCCCCAGCATTTT. The entire variable domain, with the rest obtained from reference TRBV5-5 and TRBJ1-5, is as follows: DAGVTQSPTHLIKTRGQQVTLRCSPISGHKSVSWYQQVLGQGPQFIFQYYEKEERGRGNFPDRFSARQFPNYSSELNVNALLLGDSALYLCASSSFRRGAGQPQHFGDGTRLSIL.

J is TRBJ2-1 and V is TRBV5-1, with D possibly being TRBD1 or TRBD2 (5 bases each). The CDR3 loop spans 13 amino acids. The V and J ends lost 10 bases and 5 bases respectively, with 16 bases between them. In germline, CDR1 is SGHRS, CDR2 YFSETQ. Here the CDR3 reads CASHPGTDNEQFF. In nucleotides, the CDR3 is TGCGCCTCACATCCCGGGACCGACAATGAGCAGTTCTTC.

The table lists this clonotype with a few counts. V gene TRBV28 combines with J gene TRBJ2-3; the D is unclear. The germline CDR1 and CDR2 sequences are MDHEN and SYDVKM. This CDR3 spans 15 amino acids. V lost 5 bases and J 2 bases, leaving 14 bases between the germline ends. Here the CDR3 DNA reads TGTGCCAGCAGTCGGAATCTCGGGTCCACAGATACGCAGTATTTT. Encoded protein: CASSRNLGSTDTQYF.

This clonotype was picked up many times. The chain uses TRBV6-1 and TRBJ2-7; 9 bases match TRBD1. Per the germline V gene, CDR1 is MNHNS and CDR2 is SASEGT. The CDR3 has 14 residues. J was trimmed by 2 bases and V by 6 bases; bases with no gene match: 5. The CDR3 DNA follows: TGTGCCAGCAGACCCCGGGACAGGGCCTACGAGCAGTACTTC. Protein sequence: CASRPRDRAYEQYF.

The table lists this clonotype with many counts. The genes are TRBV27 and TRBJ2-7, with 8 nucleotides matching TRBD1. Germline V lookup: CDR1 MNHEY, CDR2 SMNVEV (reference sequence). V was pared by 5 bases and J by 7 bases, with 10 bases of the junction left unmatched. CDR3 size: 14 residues. The CDR3 region is CASSPLTGDLEQYF. The CDR3 DNA is TGTGCCAGCAGTCCCCTGACAGGGGATTTGGAGCAGTACTTC.

This clonotype has a count of ten or more. The chain links TRBV20-1 to TRBJ2-1; D tentatively fits TRBD1 or TRBD2 (5 bases each). The V and J ends lost 3 bases and 10 bases respectively, with 13 bases between them. This CDR3 is 12 amino acids long. CDR1 is DFQATT, CDR2 SNEGSKA, per germline (reference sequence). CDR3 nucleotide sequence: TGCAGTGCTAGCCAAGTAGAGGGGGAGCAGTTCTTC. Its translation is CSASQVEGEQFF.

This clonotype was recorded many times. This rearrangement joins TRBV2 to TRBJ2-7; D is unclear. The germline V gene encodes CDR1 SNHLY and CDR2 FYNNEI. This CDR3 spans 16 amino acids. Trimming removed 1 base from V and 4 bases from J, with 17 bases in between. This chain's CDR3 is CASSEGGRDTEYEQYF. In DNA form, the CDR3 reads TGTGCCAGCAGTGAAGGCGGTCGCGACACCGAATACGAGCAGTACTTC.

This clonotype was detected ten times or more. The genes are TRBV28 and TRBJ1-5, with TRBD1 as a possible D gene (6 bases). V gave up 7 bases and J gave up 7 bases, with 20 bases separating them. Germline CDR1 is MDHEN and CDR2 is SYDVKM. The CDR3 sequence is 15 residues long. The CDR3 spells CASTFPGVVVQPQHF. The CDR3 coding sequence is TGTGCCAGCACCTTCCCAGGGGTCGTCGTCCAGCCCCAGCATTTT.

On this clonotype itself: This could be a read error, since a much larger clone is one nucleotide away. CDR3 DNA: TGTGCCAGCAGTGGGAGACTAGCGGTTGAGCAGTACTTC. Residues: CASSGRLAVEQYF. The J gene is TRBJ2-7, the V gene TRBV27; 9 positions match TRBD2. Germline V gives CDR1 MNHEY, CDR2 SMNVEV (reference sequence). This CDR3 is built from 13 residues. Losses at the gene ends were 5 bases for V and 7 bases for J; bases not matched to a gene: 6.

The J gene is TRBJ2-3, the V gene TRBV29-1; D uncertain. The CDR3 totals 12 residues. V was shortened by 3 bases and J by 9 bases, with 13 bases between the two germline ends. Germline CDR1 SQVTM, CDR2 ANQGSEA. CDR3 nucleotides: TGCAGCGTTGAGCGGATTAGCATGACGCAGTATTTT. Translating gives CSVERISMTQYF.

This chain links TRBV5-1 with TRBJ2-1; 12 bases are shared with TRBD1. CDR1 and CDR2 from the germline V gene are SGHRS and YFSETQ. The CDR3 runs 15 residues. V trimming: 5 bases; J trimming: 5 bases; junction bases outside the gene matches: 5. The CDR3 region has the DNA TGCGCCAGCAGTAGGGACAGGGGGCCCCACAATGAGCAGTTCTTC. Amino acids: CASSRDRGPHNEQFF.

The chain combines TRBV29-1 with TRBJ2-1; D may be TRBD1 or TRBD2 (6 bases each). Deletions cut 6 bases from V and 7 bases from J, with 19 bases between. Germline V lookup: CDR1 SQVTM, CDR2 ANQGSEA. There are 14 residues in the CDR3. CDR3 protein: CSVEPQGRSNEQFF. The CDR3 DNA follows: TGCAGCGTCGAACCGCAGGGGAGGTCTAATGAGCAGTTCTTC.

This clonotype was seen at least ten times. This chain links TRBV27 with TRBJ2-7; 10 bases map to TRBD2. V lost 3 bases, J lost 3 bases, and 5 bases stayed unmatched. This CDR3 has 15 amino acids. CDR1 is MNHEY and CDR2 is SMNVEV in the germline V gene (reference sequence). CDR3 nucleotides: TGTGCCAGCAGTTTCTCCCCTAGCGGGAGCTACGAGCAGTACTTC. It specifies CASSFSPSGSYEQYF.